This T cell receptor beta chain originates from a study of blood T cells in healthy people across ages. There are many counts of this clonotype. The target antigen is unknown. Study results and caveats: Diversity estimated from one million T cells was considered an underestimate. PBMCs were not sorted, which prevented a conclusive comparison of naive versus antigen-experienced cells.

Combining a sample-barcoded 5' primer with a J-beta primer mix, a second PCR ran for roughly 7 to 11 cycles. TCRdb called the 5' RACE reads again in MiXCR, with one record for every CDR3 protein. The sample consists of a few hundred thousand distinct CDR3 sequences, around 29% of them appearing once. This sequence was found in a woman in her sixties or seventies in good health. The source material was blood.

CDR3 protein: CASSQDRFQPQHF. CDR3 DNA sequence: TGTGCCAGCAGCCAAGACAGGTTCCAGCCCCAGCATTTT. This chain joins TRBV3-1 and TRBJ1-5; D gene uncertain. V gave up 0 bases and J gave up 7 bases, with 7 bases separating them. The CDR3 extends over 13 amino acids. Germline V gives CDR1 LGHDT, CDR2 YNNKEL (reference sequence).